The source of this T cell receptor beta chain is a study of blood T cell repertoires in COVID-19. Across the study: Whether acute or convalescent, the COVID-19 samples came from the United States, Italy and Spain.

The CDR3 has 17 residues. The V gene's germline CDR1 is KGHDR and CDR2 SFDVKD. Trimming removed 5 bases from V and 0 bases from J, with 16 bases in between. In terms of age and location, participants ranged from roughly 18 to 100 years and lived in approximately 26 US areas. Assay: immunoSEQ multiplex PCR; the TCRdb copy retains only in-frame clones and omits some. The data hold roughly 360,000 clones, with roughly 90% observed a single time. Sequencing used PBMCs or T cells enriched from blood (not recorded which). The origin of this receptor is a woman in her twenties or thirties with acute COVID-19. The chain couples TRBV24-1 to TRBJ1-5, with D perhaps TRBD1 (6 bases). DNA for the CDR3: TGTGCCACCAGTGCCTCGACAGGAGCTTATAGCAATCAGCCCCAGCATTTT. As protein: CATSASTGAYSNQPQHF.